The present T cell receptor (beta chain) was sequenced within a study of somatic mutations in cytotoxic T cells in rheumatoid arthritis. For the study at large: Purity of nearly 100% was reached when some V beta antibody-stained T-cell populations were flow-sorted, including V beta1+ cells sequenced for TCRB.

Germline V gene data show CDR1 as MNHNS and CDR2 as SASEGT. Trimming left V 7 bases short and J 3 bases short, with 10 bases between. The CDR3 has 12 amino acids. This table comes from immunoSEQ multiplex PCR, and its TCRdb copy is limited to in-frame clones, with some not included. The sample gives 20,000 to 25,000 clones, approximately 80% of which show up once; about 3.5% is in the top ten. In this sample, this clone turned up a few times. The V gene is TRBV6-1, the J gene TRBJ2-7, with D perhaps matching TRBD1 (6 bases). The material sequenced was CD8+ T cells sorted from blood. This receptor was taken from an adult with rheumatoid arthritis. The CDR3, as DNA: TGTGCCAGCATGGGGGCATACTACGAGCAGTACTTC. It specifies CASMGAYYEQYF.